One and the same sample provided the 21 T cell receptor beta chains below, sequenced in a study of blood T cell repertoires in COVID-19. Sequenced by immunoSEQ multiplex PCR; TCRdb stores in-frame clones only, minus some. This table holds 260,000 or so clones, roughly 88% found once. Sequencing input: PBMCs or T cells enriched from blood (not recorded which). All receptors derive from a woman between 35 and 50 years old with acute COVID-19.

The V call is TRBV11-3, the J call TRBJ2-2; a weak D match, TRBD1 (5 bases). The CDR3 is made up of 14 amino acids. The V end lost 1 base, the J end lost 3 bases, and 6 bases lay between the germline ends. CDR1 and CDR2 from the germline V gene are SGHNT and YENEEA. In DNA, the CDR3 is TGTGCCAGCAGCTTAGGACAGTACACCGGGGAGCTGTTTTTT. Amino acids: CASSLGQYTGELFF.

This clone was detected once. This chain joins TRBV7-6 and TRBJ2-7, with 8 bases fitting TRBD1. Germline lookup yields CDR1 SGHVS and CDR2 FNYEAQ. This CDR3 is 14 amino acids long. J was trimmed by 2 bases and V by 4 bases; bases with no gene match: 4. CDR3 sequence reads: CASSSGQGPYEQYF. The CDR3 DNA sequence: TGTGCCAGCAGCTCAGGACAGGGACCCTACGAGCAGTACTTC.

The chain links TRBV27 to TRBJ1-5; D gene ambiguous. The ends were cut back, 3 bases at V and 2 bases at J, with 5 bases in the middle. This CDR3 contains 13 residues. CDR1 MNHEY and CDR2 SMNVEV come from the germline V gene (reference sequence). This CDR3 reads CASSFIGNQPQHF. CDR3 coding DNA: TGTGCCAGCAGTTTCATTGGCAATCAGCCCCAGCATTTT.

The chain recombines TRBV9 with TRBJ1-6, with D possibly being TRBD1 (6 bases). V dropped 2 bases and J dropped 13 bases, with 16 bases sitting between them. The CDR3 spans 14 residues. Germline V gene data show CDR1 as SGDLS and CDR2 as YYNGEE. CDR3 DNA: TGTGCCAGCAGCGTCCTAGACAGGCAGCGGCCCCTCCACTTT. Translation: CASSVLDRQRPLHF.

This chain uses TRBV7-9 with TRBJ1-1; weak D call: TRBD1 (6 bases). Looked up from germline, CDR1 is SEHNR and CDR2 is FQNEAQ (reference sequence). The length of the CDR3 is 16 residues. The ends were cut back, 5 bases at V and 7 bases at J, with 23 bases in the middle. CDR3: CASSNWGRGEGSEAFF. CDR3 in DNA: TGTGCCAGCAGCAACTGGGGCAGGGGAGAAGGTAGTGAAGCTTTCTTT.

The chain recombines TRBV9 with TRBJ1-1, with D unclear. V gave up 0 bases and J gave up 1 base, with 7 bases separating them. The germline V gene has CDR1 SGDLS and CDR2 YYNGEE. The CDR3 length is 14 residues. Written as DNA, the CDR3 is TGTGCCAGCAGCGTAGGACACCCGAACACTGAAGCTTTCTTT. As protein: CASSVGHPNTEAFF.

The rearrangement uses TRBV23-1 and TRBJ2-2, with a possible D match to TRBD2 (6 bases). TRBV23-1 is labeled an ORF, and its function is uncertain. Trimming took 9 bases from V and 4 from J, leaving 15 bases between them. This CDR3 has 14 residues. The CDR3 DNA sequence: TGCGCCAGAAATATTCAGGGAGGCACCGGGGAGCTGTTTTTT. This gives the protein CARNIQGGTGELFF.

The chain is built from TRBV5-1 and TRBJ2-2, with D hard to call. The CDR3 has 12 residues. The germline gives CDR1 SGHRS, CDR2 YFSETQ. Trimming pared 2 bases from V and 6 bases from J, leaving 5 bases between. The chain's CDR3 is CASSFKPGELFF. For the CDR3, the DNA is TGCGCCAGCAGCTTTAAGCCCGGGGAGCTGTTTTTT.

The V and J genes are TRBV25-1 and TRBJ1-1; 8 nucleotides line up with TRBD1. Unmatched junction bases numbered 2, after V lost 4 bases and J lost 4 bases. In germline, CDR1 is MGHDK, CDR2 SYGVNS. The CDR3 runs 13 residues. The DNA of the CDR3 is TGTGCCAGCAGTGTTACAGGGGGCACTGAAGCTTTCTTT. Translating gives CASSVTGGTEAFF.

This chain connects TRBV5-8 to TRBJ2-1; D remains unclear. The CDR3 length is 14 residues. Germline V gene lookup returns CDR1 SGHTS and CDR2 YDEGEE. V was cut by 0 bases and J by 3 bases, with 7 bases left in between. This chain's CDR3 is CASSLDRFYNEQFF. CDR3 in DNA: TGTGCCAGCAGCTTGGATCGGTTCTACAATGAGCAGTTCTTC.

The chain couples TRBV5-4 to TRBJ1-6; the D gene is possibly TRBD1 (6 bases). The germline V gene has CDR1 SGHNT and CDR2 YYREEE (reference sequence). Trimming removed 4 bases from V and 7 bases from J, with 18 bases in between. There are 16 residues in the CDR3. As DNA, the CDR3 is TGTGCCAGCAGCCGCGCCCGGACAGATCCAAATTCACCCCTCCACTTT. Protein product: CASSRARTDPNSPLHF.

The chain carries TRBV4-3 and TRBJ2-6; the D is unclear. CDR1 is LGHNA, CDR2 YSLEER, per germline. The ends were cut back, 3 bases at V and 0 bases at J, with 6 bases in the middle. The CDR3 is 15 amino acids. The CDR3 sequence: CASSQWASGANVLTF. The DNA of the CDR3 is TGCGCCAGCAGCCAGTGGGCCTCTGGGGCCAACGTCCTGACTTTC.

CDR3: CASSLSESYEQYF. The CDR3 DNA sequence: TGTGCCAGTAGTCTTTCTGAGAGTTACGAGCAGTACTTC. The genes are TRBV19 and TRBJ2-7, with D unresolved. Trimming left V 5 bases short and J 4 bases short, with 12 bases between. The CDR3 is 13 amino acids. Germline V lookup: CDR1 LNHDA, CDR2 SQIVND (reference sequence).

This clone was seen a single time. The chain combines TRBV6-5 with TRBJ2-1; no reliable D call. Germline V gene lookup returns CDR1 MNHEY and CDR2 SVGAGI. V lost 2 bases, J lost 8 bases, and 10 bases lay in between. CDR3 length equals 13 residues. CDR3 DNA: TGTGCCAGCAGTTACGTAGCTAGTCATGAGCAGTTCTTC. Protein sequence: CASSYVASHEQFF.

The rearrangement joins TRBV7-2 to TRBJ2-3, with a tentative D call TRBD1 (5 bases). V was shortened by 4 bases and J by 2 bases, with 10 bases between the two germline ends. CDR3 size: 14 residues. Looked up from germline, CDR1 is SGHTA and CDR2 is FQGNSA. The CDR3 loop reads CASSSRQTTDTQYF. The CDR3 DNA reads as TGTGCCAGCAGCTCCCGACAGACCACAGATACGCAGTATTTT. The entire variable domain, with the rest obtained from reference TRBV7-2 and TRBJ2-3, is as follows: GAGVSQSPSNKVTEKGKDVELRCDPISGHTALYWYRQSLGQGLEFLIYFQGNSAPDKSGLPSDRFSAERTGGSVSTLTIQRTQQEDSAVYLCASSSRQTTDTQYFGPGTRLTVL.

This chain connects TRBV18 to TRBJ2-2; TRBD1 matches 8 bases. This CDR3 comprises 19 residues. The junction had 15 bases not matched to a gene; V was cut back by 5 bases and J by 1 base. The germline gives CDR1 KGHSH, CDR2 LQKENI. The CDR3 bases are TGTGCCAGCTCAGGCTGGCCCGCATTGGGACAGGAGAACACCGGGGAGCTGTTTTTT. Its protein is CASSGWPALGQENTGELFF.

This clone was seen a single time. The chain combines TRBV27 with TRBJ1-5; TRBD1 matches at 12 bases. There are 15 residues in the CDR3. V was pared by 6 bases and J by 5 bases, with 5 bases of the junction left unmatched. From germline, CDR1 is MNHEY and CDR2 SMNVEV (reference sequence). This CDR3 is CASRMGQGAHQPQHF. In DNA form, the CDR3 reads TGTGCCAGCAGAATGGGACAGGGGGCGCATCAGCCCCAGCATTTT.

The genes are TRBV9 and TRBJ2-1; 8 bases fit TRBD2. The CDR3 extends over 15 amino acids. Per germline, CDR1 SGDLS and CDR2 YYNGEE. V shed 3 bases, J shed 6 bases, and the junction held 8 bases outside the gene matches. DNA for the CDR3: TGTGCCAGCAGCGCATCCGGGACTAGGGGCAATGAGCAGTTCTTC. Its translation: CASSASGTRGNEQFF.

The J gene is TRBJ1-5, the V gene TRBV7-2; D not resolved. Trimming cost V 0 bases and J 3 bases, with 6 bases left between them. The CDR3 is 14 amino acids. The germline V gene has CDR1 SGHTA and CDR2 FQGNSA. The CDR3: CASSLAPVNQPQHF. The CDR3 coding sequence is TGTGCCAGCAGCTTAGCGCCGGTCAATCAGCCCCAGCATTTT.

The gene calls are TRBV6-6 and TRBJ1-4, with D possibly TRBD1 on 6 matching bases. V dropped 2 bases and J dropped 8 bases, with 9 bases sitting between them. Germline CDR1 MNHNY, CDR2 SVGAGI (reference sequence). The CDR3 spans 13 residues. CDR3 protein: CASSYADSEKLFF. CDR3 bases: TGTGCCAGCAGTTACGCGGACAGCGAAAAACTGTTTTTT.

V gene TRBV29-1 combines with J gene TRBJ2-2; 13 positions match TRBD2. Germline V lookup: CDR1 SQVTM, CDR2 ANQGSEA. V lost 6 bases, J lost 7 bases, and 14 bases stayed unmatched. The CDR3 has 17 residues. The CDR3 nucleotides are TGCAGCGTCAAAAGGACTAGCGGGAGAGGATTGGGCGGGGAGCTGTTTTTT. Its protein is CSVKRTSGRGLGGELFF.